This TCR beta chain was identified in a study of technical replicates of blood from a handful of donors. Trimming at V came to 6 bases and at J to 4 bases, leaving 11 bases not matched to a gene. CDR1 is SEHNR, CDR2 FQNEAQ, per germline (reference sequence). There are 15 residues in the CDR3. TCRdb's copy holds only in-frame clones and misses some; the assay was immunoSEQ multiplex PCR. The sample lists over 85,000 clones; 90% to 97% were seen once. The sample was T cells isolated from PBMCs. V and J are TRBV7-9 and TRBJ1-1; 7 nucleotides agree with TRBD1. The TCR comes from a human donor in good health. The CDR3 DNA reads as TGTGCCAGCAGTCCGGACAGGCCGTCCACCACTGAAGCTTTCTTT. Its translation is CASSPDRPSTTEAFF.